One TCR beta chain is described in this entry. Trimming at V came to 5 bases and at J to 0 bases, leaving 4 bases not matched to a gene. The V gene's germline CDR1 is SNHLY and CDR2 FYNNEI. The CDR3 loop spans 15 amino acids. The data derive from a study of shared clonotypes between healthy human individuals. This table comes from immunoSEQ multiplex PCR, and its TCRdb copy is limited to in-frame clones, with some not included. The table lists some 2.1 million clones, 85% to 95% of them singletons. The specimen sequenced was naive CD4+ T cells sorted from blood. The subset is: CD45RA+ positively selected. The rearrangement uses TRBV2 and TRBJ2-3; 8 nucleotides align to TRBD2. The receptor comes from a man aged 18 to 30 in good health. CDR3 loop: CASSILAASTDTQYF. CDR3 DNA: TGTGCCAGCAGTATACTAGCGGCTAGCACAGATACGCAGTATTTT.